A selection of T cell receptor beta chains follows, all from one sample in a study of PD-1 blockade in classical Hodgkin lymphoma. Sequenced by immunoSEQ multiplex PCR; TCRdb stores in-frame clones only, minus some. The sample shows tens of thousands of clones, roughly 90% of them seen only once. The sequencing used peripheral blood mononuclear cells (PBMCs), collected at baseline. The receptors were gathered from a human donor with classical Hodgkin lymphoma. Each CDR3 is given with its conserved first and last residue. A D gene is named only where the DNA matches it firmly. For some rows the clone size is stated as once, few or many, or as a class when expanded; others skip it.

j_call clone_size d_call v_call cdr3_aa cdr3_nt
TRBJ1-2 NA NA TRBV5-1 CASSLGTGGRNGYTF TGCGCCAGCAGCTTGGGCACGGGAGGGAGGAATGGCTACACCTTC
TRBJ1-2 NA TRBD1 TRBV29-1 CSVEHDTGGFYTF TGCAGCGTTGAACACGATACAGGGGGTTTCTACACCTTC
TRBJ1-5 NA NA TRBV5-8 CASSLAREPAAQHF TGTGCCAGCAGCTTGGCAAGGGAACCCGCGGCCCAGCATTTT
TRBJ1-1 NA NA TRBV19 CASSARHLEAFF TGTGCCAGTAGTGCAAGACATCTCGAAGCTTTCTTT
TRBJ1-5 NA TRBD1 TRBV27 CASSPTWTGAQRRNQPQHF TGTGCCAGCAGTCCTACCTGGACAGGGGCGCAACGTCGCAATCAGCCCCAGCATTTT
TRBJ1-1 medium-sized NA TRBV29-1 CSSSWTEAFF TGCAGCTCGTCGTGGACTGAAGCTTTCTTT
TRBJ2-3 once NA TRBV13 CASSSRTSTDTQYF TGTGCCAGCAGCTCTAGAACTAGCACAGATACGCAGTATTTT
TRBJ2-5 NA NA TRBV25-1 CASSEWGSPGDQYF TGTGCCAGCAGTGAATGGGGCTCCCCGGGGGACCAGTACTTC
TRBJ2-7 few TRBD2 TRBV9 CASSVALAEDEQYF TGTGCCAGCAGCGTAGCACTAGCGGAGGACGAGCAGTACTTC
TRBJ1-1 NA TRBD1 TRBV7-9 CASIRGRTEAFF TGTGCCAGCATAAGGGGGCGGACTGAAGCTTTCTTT
TRBJ2-2 few NA TRBV13 CASSQPVDTGELFF TGTGCCAGCAGCCAGCCGGTGGACACCGGGGAGCTGTTTTTT
TRBJ2-5 NA NA TRBV13 CASSLRYGQETQYF TGTGCCAGCAGCTTACGGTATGGTCAAGAGACCCAGTACTTC
TRBJ2-7 NA TRBD2 TRBV5-1 CASSTTSGSYEQYF TGCGCCAGCAGCACCACTAGCGGATCCTACGAGCAGTACTTC
TRBJ1-5 NA NA TRBV6-1 CASSGVSRVGQPQHF TGTGCCAGCAGTGGGGTAAGCAGGGTCGGCCAGCCCCAGCATTTT
TRBJ2-1 NA NA TRBV5-6 CASSLDLPTRSSYNEQFF TGTGCCAGCAGCTTGGATCTCCCGACAAGGAGCTCCTACAATGAGCAGTTCTTC
TRBJ1-5 NA NA TRBV7-2 CASSLSSSRGSQPQHF TGTGCCAGCAGCTTGTCGTCATCCAGGGGAAGCCAGCCCCAGCATTTT